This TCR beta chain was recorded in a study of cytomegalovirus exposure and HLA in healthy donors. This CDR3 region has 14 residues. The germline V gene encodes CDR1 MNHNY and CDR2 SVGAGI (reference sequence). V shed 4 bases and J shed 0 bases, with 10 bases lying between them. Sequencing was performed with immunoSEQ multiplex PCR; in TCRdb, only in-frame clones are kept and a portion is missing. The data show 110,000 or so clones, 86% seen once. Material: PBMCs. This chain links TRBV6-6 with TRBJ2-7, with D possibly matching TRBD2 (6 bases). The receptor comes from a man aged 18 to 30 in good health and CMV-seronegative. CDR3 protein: CASSLYGSSYEQYF. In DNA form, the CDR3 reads TGTGCCAGCAGTTTGTACGGGAGCTCCTACGAGCAGTACTTC.